This TCR beta chain was captured by sequencing in a study of T cells in Graves' hyperthyroidism and ophthalmopathy. An absence of ophthalmopathy progression within 18 months meant stable Graves' hyperthyroidism. In patients aged 18 to 65, hyperthyroidism was newly diagnosed, with duration under 2 months. The study based diagnoses on clinical symptoms, serum thyroxine and TRAb, thyroid ultrasound and orbital computed tomography. This clonotype was recorded at least ten times. Amplified TCR beta CDR3 regions derived from RNA transcripts. First-round RT-PCR of the TCR CDR3 relied on the HTBI primer set. TCRdb redid the calling of the multiplex PCR reads with MiXCR, one entry per CDR3 protein. The table includes about 300,000 distinct CDR3 sequences, roughly an eighth detected once. The TCR sequence derives from a woman aged 40 to 55 with Graves' hyperthyroidism. Sequencing input: blood.

CDR3 coding DNA: TGTGCCAGCAGTGAAGCCCGGATGGGGTTCGGAAACACCATATATTTT. Protein: CASSEARMGFGNTIYF. The gene calls are TRBV2 and TRBJ1-3; D remains ambiguous. V was pared by 0 bases and J by 4 bases, with 13 bases between. This CDR3 contains 16 residues. Germline V CDR1 and CDR2: SNHLY, FYNNEI.